This is a list of T cell receptor beta chains from one sample in a study of patients and donors after allogeneic stem cell transplantation. TCRdb analysed the RT-PCR reads with MiXCR anew, one entry per CDR3 protein. The sample includes 200,000 to 250,000 distinct CDR3 sequences, around an eighth of them seen just once. The sequenced material came from blood, either unsorted or a sorted T cell fraction (not recorded which). The receptor set was obtained from a human donor who was either an allogeneic HSCT recipient or a stem cell or donor lymphocyte infusion donor (not recorded which). It is not recorded whose cells these are; they may come from a transplant donor. Each CDR3 is given with its conserved first and last residue. D genes are given only for firm matches. Expanded clones get a size class; other rows say once, few or many, or leave the size out.

TRBV11-3,TRBJ1-3,-,TRBD1,CASSTRQGGGNTIYF,TGTGCCAGCAGCACCCGACAGGGTGGCGGAAACACCATATATTTT
TRBV11-2,TRBJ2-3,-,-,CASSLAAPAPTDTQYF,TGTGCCAGCAGCTTAGCCGCGCCCGCCCCCACAGATACGCAGTATTTT
TRBV27,TRBJ2-1,-,TRBD2,CASSQPRLAGGRYNEQFF,TGTGCCAGCAGCCAACCTCGACTAGCGGGAGGGCGCTACAATGAGCAGTTCTTC
TRBV5-1,TRBJ2-1,few,TRBD2,CASSRSGGSSYNEQFF,TGCGCCAGCAGCCGTAGCGGGGGAAGCTCCTACAATGAGCAGTTCTTC
TRBV29-1,TRBJ2-3,-,TRBD2,CSAPPSGTSGTDTQYF,TGCAGCGCCCCCCCCTCTGGGACTAGCGGGACAGATACGCAGTATTTT
TRBV20-1,TRBJ2-3,few,-,CSAKKPGPRGDTQYF,TGCAGTGCTAAAAAACCGGGCCCGAGGGGAGATACGCAGTATTTT
TRBV4-3,TRBJ2-7,many,TRBD1,CASSQGQVRNEQYF,TGCGCCAGCAGCCAGGGACAGGTGCGCAACGAGCAGTACTTC
TRBV28,TRBJ2-7,few,TRBD2,CASSFLAGGTYEQYF,TGTGCCAGCAGTTTCTTAGCGGGAGGTACCTACGAGCAGTACTTC
TRBV3-1,TRBJ2-5,few,-,CASSQADWYQETQYF,TGTGCCAGCAGCCAAGCGGATTGGTACCAAGAGACCCAGTACTTC
TRBV5-1,TRBJ1-1,few,TRBD1,CASRRTGGLWTEAFF,TGCGCCAGCAGGAGGACAGGGGGTCTGTGGACTGAAGCTTTCTTT
TRBV25-1,TRBJ1-2,few,-,CASSEYGGAKDYGYTF,TGTGCCAGCAGTGAATACGGGGGGGCAAAGGACTATGGCTACACCTTC
TRBV12-3/TRBV12-4,TRBJ1-1,-,-,CASGGGSWNTEAFF,TGTGCCAGCGGGGGAGGATCCTGGAACACTGAAGCTTTCTTT
TRBV11-1,TRBJ2-3,-,-,CASSYLGFDLGGPDTQYF,TGTGCCAGCAGCTACCTGGGGTTTGACCTCGGCGGCCCGGATACGCAGTATTTT
TRBV12-3/TRBV12-4,TRBJ2-1,many,TRBD1,CASNPGTGGYNEQFF,TGTGCCAGCAACCCCGGGACAGGGGGCTACAATGAGCAGTTCTTC
TRBV6-1,TRBJ1-3,many,-,CASRDTGNTIYF,TGTGCCAGCAGGGACACTGGAAACACCATATATTTT
TRBV12-3/TRBV12-4,TRBJ2-2,few,-,CASRESNTGELFF,TGTGCCAGCAGAGAATCGAACACCGGGGAGCTGTTTTTT
TRBV5-6,TRBJ1-1,-,-,CASSPYSVNTEAFF,TGTGCCAGCAGCCCTTACTCGGTGAACACTGAAGCTTTCTTT
TRBV2,TRBJ1-1,-,-,CASSEEWRGAFF,TGTGCCAGCAGTGAAGAGTGGCGAGGAGCTTTCTTT
TRBV2,TRBJ2-5,-,-,CASWWQGGEETQYF,TGTGCCAGCTGGTGGCAGGGTGGTGAAGAGACCCAGTACTTC
TRBV3-1,TRBJ2-3,many,TRBD2,CASSVGLASAYF,TGTGCCAGCAGCGTAGGACTAGCATCAGCGTATTTT
TRBV20-1,TRBJ1-3,many,-,CSARAQGFGNTIYF,TGCAGTGCTAGAGCACAGGGTTTTGGAAACACCATATATTTT
TRBV20-1,TRBJ2-3,many,TRBD2,CSARDWTSGSRDTQYF,TGCAGTGCTAGAGATTGGACTAGCGGGAGTAGAGATACGCAGTATTTT
TRBV6-1,TRBJ2-1,-,-,CASPGSNEQFF,TGTGCCAGCCCGGGGTCTAATGAGCAGTTCTTC
TRBV29-1,TRBJ1-1,many,TRBD1,CSAEQGVNTEAFF,TGCAGCGCGGAACAGGGGGTGAACACTGAAGCTTTCTTT
TRBV20-1,TRBJ1-2,few,TRBD1,CSASSEGAGGYTF,TGCAGTGCTAGTTCCGAGGGGGCAGGGGGCTACACCTTC
TRBV20-1,TRBJ1-3,many,TRBD1,CSASGQVGNTIYF,TGCAGTGCTAGCGGACAGGTTGGAAACACCATATATTTT
TRBV18,TRBJ2-5,-,TRBD2,CASSPPSSGSWQETQYF,TGTGCCAGCTCACCACCGTCTAGCGGGAGTTGGCAAGAGACCCAGTACTTC